This is a list of T cell receptor beta chains from one sample in a study of early T cells in non-severe SARS-CoV-2 infection. TCRdb processed the 5' RACE reads anew with MiXCR; each CDR3 protein has one entry. The sample comprises 65,000 to 95,000 distinct CDR3 sequences, roughly 12% of which are singletons, and around 15% rests with the top ten. This specimen was whole blood, taken at baseline. These receptors all come from an adult who was a healthcare worker with PCR-confirmed SARS-CoV-2 infection or an uninfected control (not recorded which). The donor label of this sample is uncertain. Both conserved end residues are part of each CDR3. The D gene is left open where the match is weak. Clone size is given for some rows only: seen once, a few or many times, or a class if the clone is expanded.

d_call | j_call | clone_size | v_call | cdr3_nt | cdr3_aa
- | TRBJ2-7 | many | TRBV27 | TGTGCCAGCAGTGCCACCCGGACAGCAGTCCACGAGCAGTACTTC | CASSATRTAVHEQYF
TRBD2 | TRBJ2-5 | - | TRBV4-2 | TGTGCCAGCAGCCAAAGGGCGGCGGGAGGGCCTGGAGAGACCCAGTACTTC | CASSQRAAGGPGETQYF
TRBD2 | TRBJ2-5 | many | TRBV2 | TGTGCCAGCCCCCCATCCCTAGCGGAAGAGACCCAGTACTTC | CASPPSLAEETQYF
- | TRBJ2-2 | few | TRBV12-3/TRBV12-4 | TGTGCCAGCAGTTTCCCTCCTGGGACCGGGGAGCTGTTTTTT | CASSFPPGTGELFF
- | TRBJ2-3 | many | TRBV12-3/TRBV12-4 | TGTGCCAGCAGTTTCACCGGGGTGGAGCAGTATTTT | CASSFTGVEQYF
- | TRBJ2-5 | many | TRBV2 | TGTGCCAGCAGGGGGGACCAAGAGACCCAGTACTTC | CASRGDQETQYF
- | TRBJ2-1 | many | TRBV14 | TGTGCCAGCAGCCAAGAGCGCATTCGTCGTAATGAGCAGTTCTTC | CASSQERIRRNEQFF
- | TRBJ1-1 | - | TRBV20-1 | TGCAGTGCTAGCAAGGAACCGAACACTGAAGCTTTCTTT | CSASKEPNTEAFF
- | TRBJ1-5 | few | TRBV11-2 | TGTGCCAGCAGCTTAGACGGGAGGCAGCCCCAGCATTTT | CASSLDGRQPQHF
- | TRBJ2-4 | many | TRBV12-3/TRBV12-4 | TGTGCCAGCAGCGCTGACCTACTGGTTCAGTACTTC | CASSADLLVQYF
- | TRBJ2-1 | few | TRBV21-1 | TGTGCCGGGCAGGAGCCTTACAATGAGCAGTTCTTC | CAGQEPYNEQFF
- | TRBJ1-2 | - | TRBV9 | TGTGCCAGCAGGCCCGCCCCGGAGGGAGCTAACTATGGCTACACCTTC | CASRPAPEGANYGYTF
TRBD2 | TRBJ2-1 | - | TRBV9 | TGTGCCAGCAGCCTTAGACTAGCGGGGGGAACCTCCTACAATGAGCAGTTCTTC | CASSLRLAGGTSYNEQFF
TRBD2 | TRBJ2-7 | few | TRBV9 | TGTGCCAGCAGCGCTCGCGGCCTAGCGGGAGGGCCTAACGAGCAGTACTTC | CASSARGLAGGPNEQYF
- | TRBJ2-1 | - | TRBV12-3/TRBV12-4 | TGTGCCAGCAGTTTTCCCCAGTCCCCTGAGCAGTTCTTC | CASSFPQSPEQFF
TRBD2 | TRBJ2-2 | few | TRBV7-2 | TGTGCCAGCAGGCGCCGGGGGGGCGACACCGGGGAGCTGTTTTTT | CASRRRGGDTGELFF
- | TRBJ2-3 | - | TRBV9 | TGTGCCAGCAGCGTCGGGAGAGGGGCCTTCGATACGCAGTATTTT | CASSVGRGAFDTQYF
- | TRBJ2-7 | - | TRBV5-1 | TGCGCCAGCAGCCCGGCAGGTTCCCTTTCCTACGAGCAGTACTTC | CASSPAGSLSYEQYF
- | TRBJ2-1 | few | TRBV9 | TGTGCCAGCAGCCCCCACCCGGGCTCCTACAATGAGCAGTTCTTC | CASSPHPGSYNEQFF
- | TRBJ1-3 | few | TRBV20-1 | TGCAGTGTCCCCGTTCATATGGGAAACACCATATATTTT | CSVPVHMGNTIYF
TRBD1 | TRBJ1-5 | - | TRBV7-8 | TGTGCCAGCAGCTTGGGGACAGGGGTTTCGAGCAATCAGCCCCAGCATTTT | CASSLGTGVSSNQPQHF
TRBD1 | TRBJ2-5 | - | TRBV7-3 | TGTGCCAGCAGCTTAACGCCCGACAGGGGGCGGGAGACCCAGTACTTC | CASSLTPDRGRETQYF
- | TRBJ1-6 | - | TRBV7-3 | TGTGCCAGCAGCTTAGTAAATTCACCCCTCCACTTT | CASSLVNSPLHF
- | TRBJ2-7 | - | TRBV27 | TGTGCCAGCAGTCTCGGGACGTCGAGCTCCTACGAGCAGTACTTC | CASSLGTSSSYEQYF
TRBD1 | TRBJ2-7 | few | TRBV7-9 | TGTGCCACCCGGGACAGAGCCTACGAGCAGTACTTC | CATRDRAYEQYF
TRBD2 | TRBJ2-7 | - | TRBV14 | TGTGCCAGCAGCCAAGATATTGGACTAGTCTACGAGCAGTACTTC | CASSQDIGLVYEQYF
TRBD2 | TRBJ2-3 | few | TRBV3-1 | TGTGCCAGCAGCCTTACACGCGGGAGGTCAGGAGATACGCAGTATTTT | CASSLTRGRSGDTQYF
- | TRBJ2-1 | few | TRBV11-1 | TGTGCCAGCAGCGCGGGACAGAGAAATGAGCAGTTCTTC | CASSAGQRNEQFF
- | TRBJ1-1 | - | TRBV7-6 | TGTGCCAGCAGCGATTTGTGGGACAACACTGAAGCTTTCTTT | CASSDLWDNTEAFF
- | TRBJ2-3 | few | TRBV3-1 | TGTGCCAGCAGCCAAACGAGGATGGCCCCAGATACGCAGTATTTT | CASSQTRMAPDTQYF
- | TRBJ2-7 | many | TRBV6-4 | TGTGCCAGCAGCGGACGTGGAGGCCCGGACCTCTACGAGCAGTACTTC | CASSGRGGPDLYEQYF
- | TRBJ2-5 | few | TRBV20-1 | TGCAGTGCTAGTGGGCCGGGCCTGGAGACCCAGTACTTC | CSASGPGLETQYF
- | TRBJ1-1 | many | TRBV3-2 | TGTGCCAGCAGCCGGCAACAGGGTAACACTGAAGCTTTCTTT | CASSRQQGNTEAFF
- | TRBJ2-1 | many | TRBV6-2/TRBV6-3 | TGTGCCACGGGGAATGAGCAGTTCTTC | CATGNEQFF
- | TRBJ1-4 | - | TRBV20-1 | TGCAGTGCTAGAGGCTCGGATGCAACTAATGAAAAACTGTTTTTT | CSARGSDATNEKLFF
TRBD2 | TRBJ2-1 | few | TRBV6-5 | TGTGCCAGCAGTGGGGGGGGTAATGAGCAGTTCTTC | CASSGGGNEQFF
TRBD1 | TRBJ1-1 | many | TRBV27 | TGTGCCAGCAGTTGGACAGGGACCTTGAACACTGAAGCTTTCTTT | CASSWTGTLNTEAFF
TRBD1 | TRBJ1-1 | - | TRBV19 | TGTGCCAGTAGTCAACTGAGGGGGCTGGGCACTGAAGCTTTCTTT | CASSQLRGLGTEAFF
TRBD2 | TRBJ2-1 | - | TRBV5-8 | TGTGCCAGCAGCAGGGGCGGGAGGATCAATGAGCAGTTCTTC | CASSRGGRINEQFF
- | TRBJ1-1 | few | TRBV12-3/TRBV12-4 | TGTGCCAGCAGGGGGGGTATGTGGAACACTGAAGCTTTCTTT | CASRGGMWNTEAFF
- | TRBJ2-3 | once | TRBV3-1 | TGTGCCAGCAGCCAAGAGTACAGCTGGACAGATACGCAGTATTTT | CASSQEYSWTDTQYF
- | TRBJ2-2 | few | TRBV29-1 | TGCAGCGTTGGGTTGCCGAACACCGGGGAGCTGTTTTTT | CSVGLPNTGELFF
- | TRBJ2-7 | many | TRBV20-1 | TGCAGTGCAACAGTAAACAGGGCCTACGAGCAGTACTTC | CSATVNRAYEQYF
- | TRBJ2-4 | few | TRBV12-3/TRBV12-4 | TGTGCCAGCAGTTTCTGGGGTTGGACCCTCCTGGGCTTC | CASSFWGWTLLGF
- | TRBJ2-1 | - | TRBV4-1 | TGCGCCAGCAGCCAAGGGTATCAACGGGGGGCCAATGAGCAGTTCTTC | CASSQGYQRGANEQFF
- | TRBJ2-7 | few | TRBV11-2 | TGTGCCAGCAGCTCGACCGTGTACGAGCAGTACTTC | CASSSTVYEQYF
TRBD2 | TRBJ2-5 | few | TRBV3-1 | TGTGCCAGCAGCCTAGCGGGAGGAGGAGAGACCCAGTACTTC | CASSLAGGGETQYF
TRBD1 | TRBJ2-2 | - | TRBV6-5 | TGTGCCAGCAGCCCCCAGCCGGGACAGGGCCTTACCGGGGAGCTGTTTTTT | CASSPQPGQGLTGELFF
TRBD1 | TRBJ1-6 | - | TRBV7-6 | TGTGCCAGCAGCTTCTCGGGGGCTCGGGACAGGACATTGACACCCCTCCACTTT | CASSFSGARDRTLTPLHF
- | TRBJ1-3 | few | TRBV5-1 | TGCGCCAGCAGCTGGGGGGACGGCCGGCCCATATATTTT | CASSWGDGRPIYF
TRBD1 | TRBJ2-5 | few | TRBV3-1 | TGTGCCAGCAGTCAGGGGGCGCGAGAGACCCAGTACTTC | CASSQGARETQYF
- | TRBJ1-2 | - | TRBV9 | TGTGCCAGCAGCCCACTTGTCCGGGGCGATGATGGCTACACCTTC | CASSPLVRGDDGYTF
- | TRBJ1-1 | few | TRBV12-3/TRBV12-4 | TGTGCCAGCAGCAAGCAGGGTGGGAAGGGGACTATGAACACTGAAGCTTTCTTT | CASSKQGGKGTMNTEAFF
TRBD2 | TRBJ2-3 | few | TRBV2 | TGTGCCAGCAGTGAAAGTAGCGGGTTGGGAGATACGCAGTATTTT | CASSESSGLGDTQYF